These 22 T cell receptor beta chains were all obtained from the same sample, sequenced in a study of long-term antiretroviral therapy in people with HIV. At survey level, the immunoSEQ assay was run in its v3.0 version. This table comes from immunoSEQ multiplex PCR, and its TCRdb copy is limited to in-frame clones, with some not included. The sample has roughly 30,000 clones; over 85% are singletons. The material sequenced was unsorted PBMCs, taken 1.8 years after starting antiretroviral therapy. Every receptor here comes from a young woman with HIV.

V gene TRBV9 combines with J gene TRBJ2-1, with unresolved D. The length of the CDR3 is 11 residues. V lost 0 bases to trimming and J lost 8 bases, with 3 bases between them. Germline assignment: CDR1 SGDLS and CDR2 YYNGEE. The DNA of the CDR3 is TGTGCCAGCAGCGTAGACGATGAGCAGTTCTTC. The encoded protein is CASSVDDEQFF. Together with reference TRBV9 and TRBJ2-1, the CDR3 gives the full variable domain: DSGVTQTPKHLITATGQRVTLRCSPRSGDLSVYWYQQSLDQGLQFLIQYYNGEERAKGNILERFSAQQFPDLHSELNLSSLELGDSALYFCASSVDDEQFFGPGTRLTVL.

About this clone itself: The junction departs from the called germline gene at one end, perhaps through a read error. V usage is TRBV7-3 and J usage is TRBJ1-1; 8 bases line up with TRBD1. The CDR3 sequence is 16 residues long. Looked up from germline, CDR1 is SGHTA and CDR2 is FQGTGA. The CDR3 here is CASSLTFTGGNTEAFF. The CDR3 DNA sequence: TGTGCCAGCAGCCTAACTTTTACAGGGGGGAACACTGAAGCTTTCTTT.

This sequence joins TRBV10-3 and TRBJ1-2; 11 positions agree with TRBD1. Losses at the gene ends were 6 bases for V and 7 bases for J; bases not matched to a gene: 7. Per germline, CDR1 ENHRY and CDR2 SYGVKD. There are 14 residues in the CDR3. The CDR3: CAIRGRTGGFGYTF. The CDR3 DNA is TGTGCCATCAGGGGGAGGACAGGGGGCTTTGGCTACACCTTC.

The chain joins TRBV7-8 to TRBJ1-1, with 11 bases identical to TRBD1. Germline CDR1 SGHVS, CDR2 FQNEAQ. The junction had 12 bases not matched to a gene; V was cut back by 5 bases and J by 7 bases. The CDR3 length is 16 residues. CDR3 amino acids: CASSPKRDRGIGEAFF. In DNA, the CDR3 is TGTGCCAGCAGCCCAAAAAGGGACAGGGGGATTGGTGAAGCTTTCTTT.

The V gene is TRBV5-8, the J gene TRBJ2-7; 7 bases line up with TRBD1. V trimming: 4 bases; J trimming: 2 bases; junction bases outside the gene matches: 3. The CDR3 sequence is 13 residues long. Per the germline V gene, CDR1 is SGHTS and CDR2 is YDEGEE. CDR3 sequence reads: CASSRTGPYEQYF. CDR3 coding DNA: TGTGCCAGCAGCCGGACAGGCCCCTACGAGCAGTACTTC.

The chain links TRBV6-5 to TRBJ1-2, with D possibly matching TRBD1 (5 bases). V gave up 2 bases and J gave up 2 bases, with 9 bases separating them. The CDR3 spans 14 residues. Germline-derived CDR1 and CDR2 are MNHEY and SVGAGI. The CDR3 spells CASSYKGPNYGYTF. Here the CDR3 DNA reads TGTGCCAGCAGTTACAAGGGACCCAACTATGGCTACACCTTC.

The gene calls are TRBV28 and TRBJ2-2; tentatively, D is TRBD2 (6 bases). The germline V gene encodes CDR1 MDHEN and CDR2 SYDVKM. The CDR3 totals 16 residues. V was clipped by 7 bases and J by 1 base, with 16 bases between them. The CDR3 here is CASTLGPSENTGELFF. The CDR3 nucleotides are TGTGCCAGCACCCTTGGTCCTAGCGAGAACACCGGGGAGCTGTTTTTT.

The chain joins TRBV5-8 to TRBJ1-2; D might be TRBD1 (5 bases). From germline, CDR1 is SGHTS and CDR2 YDEGEE. The V gene lost 4 bases and the J gene lost 8 bases, with 21 bases spanning the gap. CDR3 length: 15 residues. CDR3 nucleotides: TGTGCCAGCAGCCTCCGCGTGGCCAGAGGGGTAGGCTACACCTTC. Translated, it gives CASSLRVARGVGYTF.

The V gene is TRBV7-2, the J gene TRBJ2-1; TRBD2 matches at 10 bases. Germline-derived CDR1 and CDR2 are SGHTA and FQGNSA. The ends lost 3 bases at V and 6 bases at J; junction bases unmatched: 5. CDR3 size: 15 residues. In DNA form, the CDR3 reads TGTGCCAGCAGCTTCGGACTAGCGGTATCCAATGAGCAGTTCTTC. Amino acid sequence: CASSFGLAVSNEQFF.

In nucleotides, the CDR3 is TGTGCCAGCAACAGGGATTCCAATCAGCCCCAGCATTTT. Amino acid sequence: CASNRDSNQPQHF. The chain uses TRBV2 and TRBJ1-5; D may be TRBD1 (6 bases). The germline V gene encodes CDR1 SNHLY and CDR2 FYNNEI. The CDR3 consists of 13 residues. The V and J ends lost 7 bases and 3 bases respectively, with 10 bases between them.

Only one count was recorded for this clone. This CDR3 is CASSQDPTNTQYF. The CDR3 coding sequence is TGCGCCAGCAGCCAAGATCCTACAAATACGCAGTATTTT. This chain links TRBV4-3 with TRBJ2-3; D not resolved. Germline CDR1 reads LGHNA; CDR2 reads YSLEER. V was pared by 0 bases and J by 7 bases, with 8 bases between. There are 13 residues in the CDR3.

The rearrangement uses TRBV5-4 and TRBJ2-3, with 12 bases fitting TRBD2. This CDR3 comprises 16 residues. V lost 3 bases, J lost 5 bases, and 7 bases stayed unmatched. CDR1 and CDR2 (germline): SGHNT, YYREEE (reference sequence). The CDR3 is CASSSRLAGVGDTQYF. CDR3 nucleotides: TGTGCCAGCAGCTCCAGACTAGCGGGAGTGGGAGATACGCAGTATTTT.

The rearrangement uses TRBV18 and TRBJ1-5, with 9 bases fitting TRBD1. The J segment lost 4 bases and the V segment lost 3 bases, leaving 7 bases of the junction unmatched. Germline V lookup: CDR1 KGHSH, CDR2 LQKENI. The length of the CDR3 is 16 residues. The CDR3 is CASSPQTGGWNQPQHF. DNA of the CDR3: TGTGCCAGCTCACCGCAAACAGGGGGCTGGAATCAGCCCCAGCATTTT.

This clone showed up just a few times. The chain joins TRBV7-9 to TRBJ1-5; D remains unclear. The V gene lost 5 bases and the J gene lost 6 bases, with 20 bases spanning the gap. The length of the CDR3 is 16 residues. Looked up from germline, CDR1 is SEHNR and CDR2 is FQNEAQ (reference sequence). CDR3: CASSPDLAPIGQPQHF. As DNA, the CDR3 is TGTGCCAGCAGCCCCGACCTCGCCCCCATCGGTCAGCCCCAGCATTTT.

This chain links TRBV27 with TRBJ2-3; TRBD2 matches at 10 bases. The ends lost 8 bases at V and 5 bases at J; junction bases unmatched: 4. The CDR3 contains 13 residues. Germline-derived CDR1 and CDR2 are MNHEY and SMNVEV (reference sequence). The CDR3 nucleotides are TGTGCCAGCCGGGCTAGCGGGAGAGATACGCAGTATTTT. Its protein product is CASRASGRDTQYF.

V gene TRBV7-9 combines with J gene TRBJ2-3, with a possible D match to TRBD1 (6 bases). Germline assignment: CDR1 SEHNR and CDR2 FQNEAQ (reference sequence). Trimming removed 1 base from V and 6 bases from J, with 11 bases in between. This CDR3 is built from 14 residues. CDR3: CASSLEGQRDTQYF. DNA for the CDR3: TGTGCCAGCAGCTTAGAAGGACAGAGGGATACGCAGTATTTT.

The V call is TRBV27, the J call TRBJ2-7, with 8 bases aligning to TRBD2. Germline V gene lookup returns CDR1 MNHEY and CDR2 SMNVEV (reference sequence). After removal of 7 bases from V and 5 bases from J, the junction contained 10 bases not matched to a gene. The CDR3 has 14 residues. The CDR3 loop reads CASTSREGLNEQYF. CDR3 bases: TGTGCCAGCACCTCCCGGGAGGGCCTAAACGAGCAGTACTTC.

The V call is TRBV20-1, the J call TRBJ2-7; the D gene is possibly TRBD1 (5 bases). CDR3 length: 11 amino acids. The V end lost 1 base, the J end lost 12 bases, and 13 bases lay between the germline ends. From germline, CDR1 is DFQATT and CDR2 SNEGSKA (reference sequence). The CDR3 sequence is CSARVETAPYF. CDR3 in DNA: TGCAGTGCTAGAGTGGAGACAGCCCCGTACTTC.

The genes are TRBV5-4 and TRBJ1-1; D possibly corresponds to TRBD1 (5 bases). The CDR3 consists of 14 residues. The V and J ends lost 4 bases and 2 bases respectively, with 12 bases between them. Germline CDR1 and CDR2: SGHNT and YYREEE (reference sequence). The CDR3 loop reads CASSIQGINTEAFF. For the CDR3, the DNA is TGTGCCAGCAGCATCCAGGGCATAAACACTGAAGCTTTCTTT.

This rearrangement joins TRBV5-4 to TRBJ1-3; weak D call: TRBD1 (5 bases). The CDR3 spans 18 residues. CDR1 and CDR2 from the germline V gene are SGHNT and YYREEE (reference sequence). Between the trimmed V and J ends, which lost 0 bases and 0 bases, there was a span of 16 bases. The CDR3 protein is CASSLDPSGVSSGNTIYF. As DNA, the CDR3 is TGTGCCAGCAGCTTGGACCCCTCGGGGGTAAGCTCTGGAAACACCATATATTTT.

J is TRBJ2-2 and V is TRBV7-9; D is unclear. CDR3 length: 12 residues. Germline V CDR1 and CDR2: SEHNR, FQNEAQ (reference sequence). Trimming removed 5 bases at V and 9 bases at J, with 10 bases between. In DNA, the CDR3 is TGTGCCAGCAGCCCGAGCGTCCGGGAGCTGTTTTTT. This codes for CASSPSVRELFF. Full variable domain (outside the CDR3, taken from reference TRBV7-9 and TRBJ2-2): DTGVSQNPRHKITKRGQNVTFRCDPISEHNRLYWYRQTLGQGPEFLTYFQNEAQLEKSRLLSDRFSAERPKGSFSTLEIQRTEQGDSAMYLCASSPSVRELFFGEGSRLTVL.

The chain couples TRBV6-1 to TRBJ2-7, with 10 bases that match TRBD1. The ends lost 8 bases at V and 2 bases at J; junction bases unmatched: 3. Germline-derived CDR1 and CDR2 are MNHNS and SASEGT. This CDR3 has 13 amino acids. CDR3 sequence (DNA): TGTGCCAGCCGCGGACAGGGGGCCTACGAGCAGTACTTC. Encoded protein: CASRGQGAYEQYF.